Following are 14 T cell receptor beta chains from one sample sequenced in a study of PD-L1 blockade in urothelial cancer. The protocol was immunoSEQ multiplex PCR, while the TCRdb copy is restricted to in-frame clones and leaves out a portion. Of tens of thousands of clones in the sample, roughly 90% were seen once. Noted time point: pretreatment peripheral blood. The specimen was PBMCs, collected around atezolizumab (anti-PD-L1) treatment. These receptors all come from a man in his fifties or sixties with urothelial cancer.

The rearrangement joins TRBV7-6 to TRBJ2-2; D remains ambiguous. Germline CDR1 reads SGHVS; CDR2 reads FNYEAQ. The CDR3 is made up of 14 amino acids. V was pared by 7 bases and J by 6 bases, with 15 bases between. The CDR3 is CASTRVLEPGELFF. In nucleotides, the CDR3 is TGTGCCAGCACACGGGTCCTAGAACCCGGGGAGCTGTTTTTT.

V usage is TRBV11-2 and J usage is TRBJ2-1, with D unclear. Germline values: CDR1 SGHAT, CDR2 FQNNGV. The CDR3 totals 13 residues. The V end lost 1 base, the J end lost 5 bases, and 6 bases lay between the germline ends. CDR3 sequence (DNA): TGTGCCAGCAGCTTAGGGCTGAACAATGAGCAGTTCTTC. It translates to CASSLGLNNEQFF. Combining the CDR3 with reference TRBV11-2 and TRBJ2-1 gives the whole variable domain EAGVAQSPRYKIIEKRQSVAFWCNPISGHATLYWYQQILGQGPKLLIQFQNNGVVDDSQLPKDRFSAERLKGVDSTLKIQPAKLEDSAVYLCASSLGLNNEQFFGPGTRLTVL.

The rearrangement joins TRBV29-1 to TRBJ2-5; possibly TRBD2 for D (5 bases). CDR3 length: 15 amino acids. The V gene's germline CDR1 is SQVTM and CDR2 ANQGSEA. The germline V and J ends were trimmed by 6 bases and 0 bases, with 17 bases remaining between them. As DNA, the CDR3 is TGCAGCGTGGTACTAGGTTCCCTTTACCAAGAGACCCAGTACTTC. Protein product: CSVVLGSLYQETQYF. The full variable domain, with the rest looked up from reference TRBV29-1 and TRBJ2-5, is SAVISQKPSRDICQRGTSLTIQCQVDSQVTMMFWYRQQPGQSLTLIATANQGSEATYESGFVIDKFPISRPNLTFSTLTVSNMSPEDSSIYLCSVVLGSLYQETQYFGPGTRLLVL.

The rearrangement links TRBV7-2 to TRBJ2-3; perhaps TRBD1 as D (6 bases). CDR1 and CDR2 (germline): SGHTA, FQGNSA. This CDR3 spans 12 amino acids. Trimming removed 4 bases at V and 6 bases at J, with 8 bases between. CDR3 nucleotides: TGTGCCAGCAGCTACAGGGAGGATACGCAGTATTTT. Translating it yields CASSYREDTQYF.

DNA of the CDR3: TGTGCCAGCAGCTCCAGGGCAGGGGGAAGCAATCAGCCCCAGCATTTT. This sequence encodes CASSSRAGGSNQPQHF. The chain links TRBV5-4 to TRBJ1-5; TRBD1 aligns across 7 bases. The CDR3 length is 16 residues. In germline, CDR1 is SGHNT, CDR2 YYREEE (reference sequence). The V gene end was trimmed by 3 bases and the J gene end by 1 base; junction bases not matched to a gene: 7.

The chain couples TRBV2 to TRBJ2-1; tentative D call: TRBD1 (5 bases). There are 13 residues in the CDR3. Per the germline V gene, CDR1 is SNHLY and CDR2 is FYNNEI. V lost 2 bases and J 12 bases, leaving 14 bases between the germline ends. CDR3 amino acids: CASSENLDTPQFF. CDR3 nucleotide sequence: TGTGCCAGCAGTGAAAATCTGGACACACCGCAGTTCTTC.

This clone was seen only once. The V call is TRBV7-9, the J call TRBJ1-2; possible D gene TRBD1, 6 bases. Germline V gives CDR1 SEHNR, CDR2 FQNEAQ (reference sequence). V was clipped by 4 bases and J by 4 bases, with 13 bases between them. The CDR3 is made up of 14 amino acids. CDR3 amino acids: CASSSSTGPYGYTF. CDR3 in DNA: TGTGCCAGCAGCTCTTCGACAGGCCCCTATGGCTACACCTTC. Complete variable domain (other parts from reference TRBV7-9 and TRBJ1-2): DTGVSQNPRHKITKRGQNVTFRCDPISEHNRLYWYRQTLGQGPEFLTYFQNEAQLEKSRLLSDRFSAERPKGSFSTLEIQRTEQGDSAMYLCASSSSTGPYGYTFGSGTRLTVV.

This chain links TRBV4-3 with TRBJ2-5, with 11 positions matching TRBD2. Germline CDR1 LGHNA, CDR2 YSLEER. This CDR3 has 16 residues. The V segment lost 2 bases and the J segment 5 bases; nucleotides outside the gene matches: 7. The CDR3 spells CASSQRASGGRETQYF. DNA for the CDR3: TGCGCCAGCAGCCAAAGGGCTAGCGGGGGGAGGGAGACCCAGTACTTC.

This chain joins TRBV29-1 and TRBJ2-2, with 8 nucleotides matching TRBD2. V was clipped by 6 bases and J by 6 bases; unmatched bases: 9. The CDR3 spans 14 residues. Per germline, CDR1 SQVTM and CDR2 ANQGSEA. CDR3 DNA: TGCAGCGTCGCACACTGGACTAGCCCCGGGGAGCTGTTTTTT. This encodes CSVAHWTSPGELFF.

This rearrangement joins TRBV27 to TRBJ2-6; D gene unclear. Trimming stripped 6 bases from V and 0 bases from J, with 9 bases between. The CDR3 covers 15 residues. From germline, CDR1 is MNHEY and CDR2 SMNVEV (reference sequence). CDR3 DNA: TGTGCCAGCAGCCCTCAGCGCTCTGGGGCCAACGTCCTGACTTTC. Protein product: CASSPQRSGANVLTF.

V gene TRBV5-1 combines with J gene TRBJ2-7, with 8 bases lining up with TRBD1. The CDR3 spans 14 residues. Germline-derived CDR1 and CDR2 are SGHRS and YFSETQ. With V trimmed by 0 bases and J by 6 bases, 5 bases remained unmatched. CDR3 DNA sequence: TGCGCCAGCAGCTTGGTCTCCAGGGGGCGCGAGCAGTACTTC. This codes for CASSLVSRGREQYF.

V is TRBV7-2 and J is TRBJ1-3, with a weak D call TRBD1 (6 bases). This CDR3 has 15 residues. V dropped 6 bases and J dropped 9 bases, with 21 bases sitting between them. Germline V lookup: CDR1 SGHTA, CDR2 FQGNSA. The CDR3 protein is CASRPDSGSSGTIYF. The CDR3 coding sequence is TGTGCCAGCAGGCCGGACAGTGGGTCTAGCGGCACCATATATTTT. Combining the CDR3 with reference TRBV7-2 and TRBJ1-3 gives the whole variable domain GAGVSQSPSNKVTEKGKDVELRCDPISGHTALYWYRQSLGQGLEFLIYFQGNSAPDKSGLPSDRFSAERTGGSVSTLTIQRTQQEDSAVYLCASRPDSGSSGTIYFGEGSWLTVV.

The DNA for the CDR3 is TGTGCCAGCAGTACGCGGACAGGGTACGTCGATGGCTACACCTTC. Its translation is CASSTRTGYVDGYTF. V and J are TRBV27 and TRBJ1-2; 8 positions agree with TRBD1. Germline CDR1 reads MNHEY; CDR2 reads SMNVEV (reference sequence). With 5 bases clipped from V and 6 bases from J, the junction kept 11 bases outside the gene matches. The length of the CDR3 is 15 residues.

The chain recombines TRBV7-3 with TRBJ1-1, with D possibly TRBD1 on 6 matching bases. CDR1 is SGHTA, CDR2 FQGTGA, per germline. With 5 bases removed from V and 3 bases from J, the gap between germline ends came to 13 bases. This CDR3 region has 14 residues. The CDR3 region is CASSTRQDDTEAFF. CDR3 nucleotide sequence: TGTGCCAGCAGCACTCGACAGGACGACACTGAAGCTTTCTTT.